This paragraph reports one T cell receptor beta chain. The antigen is not known. The PCR had 60 Vbeta and 13 Jbeta primers. Assay: immunoSEQ multiplex PCR; the TCRdb copy retains only in-frame clones and omits some. The table has 100,000 to 150,000 clones, over 60% seen once. The CDR3 has 16 residues. The ends were cut back, 2 bases at V and 3 bases at J, with 16 bases in the middle. Looked up from germline, CDR1 is MDHEN and CDR2 is SYDVKM. The entry originates in a study of cytomegalovirus exposure and HLA in healthy donors. Study-wide results and caveats: Later analysis found that TCR beta chains associated with HLA were more clonally expanded than other, equally common chains.

The sequence was collected from a human donor in good health. The chain carries TRBV28 and TRBJ1-1; D ambiguous. The material sequenced was PBMCs. CDR3 sequence: CASSLRGVSFDTEAFF. CDR3 DNA: TGTGCCAGCAGTTTACGGGGAGTCTCATTTGACACTGAAGCTTTCTTT.